This passage covers 14 T cell receptor beta chains from one sample sequenced in a study of blood T cell repertoires in COVID-19. The repertoire was sequenced with immunoSEQ multiplex PCR; TCRdb's copy has only in-frame clones and lacks some. This table holds fewer than 600,000 clones, around nine tenths found once. What was sequenced was PBMCs or T cells enriched from blood (not recorded which). These receptors were taken from a woman aged 35 to 49 who had recovered from COVID-19.

The chain employs TRBV24-1 and TRBJ2-5; 10 nucleotides line up with TRBD1. With 4 bases clipped from V and 5 bases from J, the junction kept 6 bases outside the gene matches. The CDR3 is 15 amino acids. Germline V lookup: CDR1 KGHDR, CDR2 SFDVKD. The CDR3 reads CATSEPTGGVETQYF. The CDR3 bases are TGTGCCACCAGTGAGCCGACAGGGGGCGTCGAGACCCAGTACTTC.

The gene calls are TRBV18 and TRBJ1-2, with 8 positions matching TRBD1. The V gene end was trimmed by 3 bases and the J gene end by 5 bases; junction bases not matched to a gene: 8. Germline V gives CDR1 KGHSH, CDR2 LQKENI. The CDR3 totals 15 residues. As DNA, the CDR3 is TGTGCCAGCTCACCCGAGGACAGGGAATGGTATGGCTACACCTTC. Translated: CASSPEDREWYGYTF. The variable domain in full, completed from reference TRBV18 and TRBJ1-2, reads NAGVMQNPRHLVRRRGQEARLRCSPMKGHSHVYWYRQLPEEGLKFMVYLQKENIIDESGMPKERFSAEFPKEGPSILRIQQVVRGDSAAYFCASSPEDREWYGYTFGSGTRLTVV.

This clone was seen more than once but under ten times. The gene calls are TRBV11-3 and TRBJ1-2, with D hard to call. V gave up 0 bases and J gave up 6 bases, with 8 bases separating them. The CDR3 consists of 13 residues. Germline V gene lookup returns CDR1 SGHNT and CDR2 YENEEA. The CDR3 DNA is TGTGCCAGCAGCTTAGACCCGGGGAATGGCTACACCTTC. Encoded protein: CASSLDPGNGYTF.

This clone was seen a handful of times. The chain couples TRBV10-1 to TRBJ2-7; D is possibly TRBD1 (5 bases). Germline V gene data show CDR1 as WNHNN and CDR2 as SYGVQD (reference sequence). V was trimmed by 7 bases and J by 1 base, leaving 14 bases between them. The CDR3 runs to 14 residues. CDR3 amino acids: CASKIYRNSYEQYF. CDR3 nucleotides: TGCGCCAGCAAAATTTACAGGAATTCCTACGAGCAGTACTTC.

The chain links TRBV11-3 to TRBJ2-5, with a weak D call TRBD2 (5 bases). Germline CDR1 SGHNT, CDR2 YENEEA. V was pared by 1 base and J by 3 bases, with 12 bases between. CDR3 size: 15 residues. In DNA, the CDR3 is TGTGCCAGCAGCTTAGGGGGAGTTCGGGAAGAGACCCAGTACTTC. Encoded protein: CASSLGGVREETQYF.

The rearrangement joins TRBV19 to TRBJ2-1; 8 bases line up with TRBD1. The V gene's germline CDR1 is LNHDA and CDR2 SQIVND (reference sequence). V was clipped by 5 bases and J by 6 bases; unmatched bases: 9. The CDR3 covers 15 residues. CDR3 loop: CASSSRQGWINEQFF. The CDR3 DNA reads as TGTGCCAGTAGTTCCCGACAGGGGTGGATCAATGAGCAGTTCTTC.

This chain uses TRBV5-6 with TRBJ1-2, with a tentative D call TRBD1 (6 bases). The CDR3 spans 16 residues. V lost 1 base and J 0 bases, leaving 13 bases between the germline ends. The germline gives CDR1 SGHDT, CDR2 YYEEEE. CDR3 amino acids: CASSLSQGNTNYGYTF. The CDR3 nucleotides read TGTGCCAGCAGCTTGTCCCAGGGGAACACTAACTATGGCTACACCTTC.

The rearrangement uses TRBV3-1 (or the pseudogene TRBV3-2) and TRBJ2-5; 7 bases fit TRBD2. J was trimmed by 2 bases and V by 6 bases; bases with no gene match: 12. The V gene's germline CDR1 is LGHDT and CDR2 YNNKEL (reference sequence). This CDR3 has 16 amino acids. CDR3 protein: CASSLLAGAKQETQYF. CDR3 coding DNA: TGTGCCAGCAGTCTGTTGGCGGGAGCGAAACAAGAGACCCAGTACTTC.

The chain is built from TRBV7-2 and TRBJ2-5, with 10 bases aligning to TRBD2. This CDR3 is 17 amino acids long. The V gene's germline CDR1 is SGHTA and CDR2 FQGNSA. V lost 2 bases, J lost 4 bases, and 10 bases stayed unmatched. The DNA for the CDR3 is TGTGCCAGCAGCTTAAGATTTCTAGCGGGAGAAGTAGAGACCCAGTACTTC. Its protein is CASSLRFLAGEVETQYF.

This chain joins TRBV6-5 and TRBJ1-2, with D possibly TRBD1 on 6 matching bases. The CDR3 totals 14 residues. Germline V CDR1 and CDR2: MNHEY, SVGAGI. V lost 4 bases, J lost 3 bases, and 12 bases lay in between. CDR3 DNA sequence: TGTGCCAGCAGTTCAGGGGTGGGTGACTATGGCTACACCTTC. This gives the protein CASSSGVGDYGYTF.

This clone was picked up one time. V usage is TRBV11-3 and J usage is TRBJ2-5, with 8 bases lining up with TRBD2. The CDR3 is 17 residues long. The V gene's germline CDR1 is SGHNT and CDR2 YENEEA. V lost 3 bases and J lost 4; bases outside the gene matches: 13. The CDR3 DNA follows: TGTGCCAGCAGCTTCCGTCGGGGGGGCGGGATCCCAGAGACCCAGTACTTC. This translates into CASSFRRGGGIPETQYF.

The V and J genes are TRBV7-9 and TRBJ1-6; TRBD1 matches 8 bases. V shed 1 base and J 10 bases; nucleotides not matched to a gene: 9. Germline CDR1 reads SEHNR; CDR2 reads FQNEAQ (reference sequence). The CDR3 is 16 amino acids. CDR3 loop: CASSLEPPGQDSPLHF. CDR3 nucleotide sequence: TGTGCCAGCAGCTTAGAACCCCCGGGACAGGACTCACCCCTCCACTTT.

The gene calls are TRBV13 and TRBJ2-7; 8 nucleotides align to TRBD2. Per the germline V gene, CDR1 is PRHDT and CDR2 is FYEKMQ (reference sequence). The V gene end was trimmed by 3 bases and the J gene end by 7 bases; junction bases not matched to a gene: 11. The CDR3 length is 15 residues. CDR3 amino acids: CASSFSGAMGGEQYF. The DNA of the CDR3 is TGTGCCAGCAGCTTTAGCGGGGCCATGGGAGGGGAGCAGTACTTC. Using reference TRBV13 and TRBJ2-7 for the parts outside the CDR3, the full variable domain is AAGVIQSPRHLIKEKRETATLKCYPIPRHDTVYWYQQGPGQDPQFLISFYEKMQSDKGSIPDRFSAQQFSDYHSELNMSSLELGDSALYFCASSFSGAMGGEQYFGPGTRLTVT.

The V and J genes are TRBV19 and TRBJ2-5, with a tentative D call TRBD1 (5 bases). CDR3 length equals 14 residues. Germline loops: CDR1 LNHDA, CDR2 SQIVND (reference sequence). V gave up 0 bases and J gave up 3 bases, with 8 bases separating them. The CDR3 spells CASSIEVGEETQYF. The CDR3 region has the DNA TGTGCCAGTAGTATAGAGGTAGGGGAAGAGACCCAGTACTTC.